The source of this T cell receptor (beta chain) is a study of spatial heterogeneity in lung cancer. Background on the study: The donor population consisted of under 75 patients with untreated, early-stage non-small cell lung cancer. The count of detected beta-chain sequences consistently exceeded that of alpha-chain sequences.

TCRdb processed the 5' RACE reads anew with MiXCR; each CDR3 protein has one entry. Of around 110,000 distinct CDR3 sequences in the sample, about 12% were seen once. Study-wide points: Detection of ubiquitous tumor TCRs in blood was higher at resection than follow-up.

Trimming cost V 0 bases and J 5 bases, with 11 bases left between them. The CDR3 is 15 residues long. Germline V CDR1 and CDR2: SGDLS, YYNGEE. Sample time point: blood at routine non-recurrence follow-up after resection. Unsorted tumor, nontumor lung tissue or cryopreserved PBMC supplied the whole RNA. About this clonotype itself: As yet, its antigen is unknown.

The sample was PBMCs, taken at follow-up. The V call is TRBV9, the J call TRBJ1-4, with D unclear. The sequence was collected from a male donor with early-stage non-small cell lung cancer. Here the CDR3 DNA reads TGTGCCAGCAGCGTAGCTGGCTCGGGGAATGAAAAACTGTTTTTT. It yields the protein CASSVAGSGNEKLFF.